This passage covers 6 T cell receptor beta chains from one sample sequenced in a study of T and B cells in COVID-19 patients. TRB rearrangements were amplified by multiplex PCR with BIOMED2 TRB-A/B primers. TCRdb re-derived calls from the multiplex PCR reads in MiXCR, one entry per CDR3 protein. The sample lists 23,000 or so distinct CDR3 sequences; over 25% were seen once. Blood genomic DNA input for TRB amplification was roughly 250-500 ng. The source material was blood. The receptors originated from a human donor who had recovered from COVID-19.

In this sample, this clonotype turned up many times. J is TRBJ2-2 and V is TRBV6-6; tentative D call: TRBD1 (5 bases). The CDR3 sequence is 14 residues long. V shed 5 bases and J shed 3 bases, with 10 bases lying between them. The germline V gene has CDR1 MNHNY and CDR2 SVGAGI (reference sequence). The CDR3 nucleotides are TGTGCCAGCAGTCCCCAGGGCTACACCGGGGAGCTGTTTTTT. The encoded protein is CASSPQGYTGELFF.

The chain links TRBV20-1 to TRBJ2-2, with a possible D match to TRBD1 (5 bases). The CDR3 is 14 residues long. Germline V gene sequence: CDR1 DFQATT, CDR2 SNEGSKA (reference sequence). V lost 3 bases, J lost 0 bases, and 8 bases lay in between. Here the CDR3 DNA reads TGCAGTGCTAGTGACAGCGCGAACACCGGGGAGCTGTTTTTT. It is translated as CSASDSANTGELFF.

This clonotype turned up a few times. The V call is TRBV6-2 or TRBV6-3, the J call TRBJ2-5; no firm D call. The CDR3 is 12 residues long. CDR1 is MNHEY, CDR2 SVGEGT, per germline. V gave up 5 bases and J gave up 4 bases, with 8 bases separating them. CDR3 in DNA: TGTGCCAGCAGTACCCTGGGAGAGACCCAGTACTTC. Translating gives CASSTLGETQYF.

This clonotype is judged medium-sized (0.01 to 0.1%). The chain has TRBV12-3 or TRBV12-4 and TRBJ2-6; TRBD1 is a possible D gene (6 bases). The CDR3 loop spans 13 amino acids. V was pared by 6 bases and J by 8 bases, with 11 bases between. The CDR3 coding sequence is TGTGCCAGCAGCATCGACAGGCCCAACGTCCTGACTTTC. Its protein product is CASSIDRPNVLTF.

This clonotype ranks as medium-sized. The chain links TRBV6-5 to TRBJ2-2; D is possibly TRBD2 (6 bases). The CDR3 contains 17 residues. Looked up from germline, CDR1 is MNHEY and CDR2 is SVGAGI. V dropped 0 bases and J dropped 3 bases, with 14 bases sitting between them. In nucleotides, the CDR3 is TGTGCCAGCAGTTACTCGGGACTTCGACGGTACACCGGGGAGCTGTTTTTT. Translated, it gives CASSYSGLRRYTGELFF.

The V call is TRBV18, the J call TRBJ1-5; D is unclear. From germline, CDR1 is KGHSH and CDR2 LQKENI. This CDR3 spans 16 amino acids. The germline V and J ends were trimmed by 0 bases and 2 bases, with 11 bases remaining between them. The CDR3 region is CASSPPMARGNQPQHF. The DNA of the CDR3 is TGTGCCAGCTCACCACCTATGGCTCGGGGCAATCAGCCCCAGCATTTT.